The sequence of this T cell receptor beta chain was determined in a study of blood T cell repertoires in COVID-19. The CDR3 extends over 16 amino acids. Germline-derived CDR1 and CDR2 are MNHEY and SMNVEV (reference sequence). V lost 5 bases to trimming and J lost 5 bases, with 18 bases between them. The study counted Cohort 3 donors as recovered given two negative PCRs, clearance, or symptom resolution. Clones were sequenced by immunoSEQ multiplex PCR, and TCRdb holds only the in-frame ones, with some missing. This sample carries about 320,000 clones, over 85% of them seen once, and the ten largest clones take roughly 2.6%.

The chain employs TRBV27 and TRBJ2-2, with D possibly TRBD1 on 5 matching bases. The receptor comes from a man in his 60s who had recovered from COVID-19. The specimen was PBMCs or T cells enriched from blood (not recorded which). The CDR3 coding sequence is TGTGCCAGCAGTGGGGCGGTGGCACAAAGGACCGGGGAGCTGTTTTTT. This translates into CASSGAVAQRTGELFF.